The 21 T cell receptor beta chains given below trace back to one sample, sequenced in a study of shared clonotypes between healthy human individuals. Using immunoSEQ multiplex PCR, the repertoire was profiled, and TCRdb retains in-frame clones only, with some absent. The repertoire holds around 2,100,000 clones, with about 95% as singletons. Naive CD8 cells lacked CD45RO, underwent positive selection for CCR7 and left out terminally differentiated effector memory CD45RA+ cells. Sequencing was performed on naive CD8+ T cells sorted from blood. The source is a man aged 18-30 years in good health.

This clone has a single count. Within the sample, other DNA sequences also encode this same CDR3. The chain joins TRBV5-6 to TRBJ2-7; D remains ambiguous. The germline V gene has CDR1 SGHDT and CDR2 YYEEEE. V was clipped by 2 bases and J by 4 bases, with 7 bases between them. This CDR3 has 12 residues. Here the CDR3 reads CASSFQTYEQYF. Here the CDR3 DNA reads TGTGCCAGCAGCTTCCAAACTTACGAGCAGTACTTC.

The V call is TRBV7-9, the J call TRBJ2-7; 11 nucleotides match TRBD2. With V trimmed by 5 bases and J by 4 bases, 10 bases remained unmatched. The CDR3 runs to 16 residues. Germline V gene sequence: CDR1 SEHNR, CDR2 FQNEAQ (reference sequence). DNA of the CDR3: TGTGCCAGCAGCGAGTCAGAGGGACTAGCGGTTTACGAGCAGTACTTC. Protein sequence: CASSESEGLAVYEQYF.

The V and J genes are TRBV4-1 and TRBJ2-7; tentatively, D is TRBD1 (6 bases). The CDR3 runs to 14 residues. Germline V gene sequence: CDR1 MGHRA, CDR2 YSYEKL. Trimming cost V 0 bases and J 3 bases, with 9 bases left between them. The CDR3 loop is CASSQEGGDYEQYF. The CDR3 DNA follows: TGCGCCAGCAGCCAAGAAGGGGGTGACTACGAGCAGTACTTC.

The genes are TRBV11-2 and TRBJ2-1; D is unclear. V lost 5 bases, J lost 6 bases, and 14 bases lay in between. The CDR3 runs to 14 residues. Germline assignment: CDR1 SGHAT and CDR2 FQNNGV. In DNA, the CDR3 is TGTGCCAGCAGCCCACCATCTGGCGGCAATGAGCAGTTCTTC. Translating gives CASSPPSGGNEQFF.

The chain joins TRBV2 to TRBJ1-6; no clear D. Trimming took 0 bases from V and 4 from J, leaving 7 bases between them. This CDR3 contains 15 residues. Germline CDR1 and CDR2: SNHLY and FYNNEI. In nucleotides, the CDR3 is TGTGCCAGCAGTGAAGCAAAGGGTTATAATTCACCCCTCCACTTT. Residues: CASSEAKGYNSPLHF. Combining the CDR3 with reference TRBV2 and TRBJ1-6 gives the whole variable domain EPEVTQTPSHQVTQMGQEVILRCVPISNHLYFYWYRQILGQKVEFLVSFYNNEISEKSEIFDDQFSVERPDGSNFTLKIRSTKLEDSAMYFCASSEAKGYNSPLHFGNGTRLTVT.

The J gene is TRBJ1-5, the V gene TRBV6-5; 8 nucleotides match TRBD1. The CDR3 runs to 15 residues. Per the germline V gene, CDR1 is MNHEY and CDR2 is SVGAGI. Losses at the gene ends were 4 bases for V and 5 bases for J; bases not matched to a gene: 7. CDR3 nucleotide sequence: TGTGCCAGCAGTTTAGGACAGGGAGGGCATCAGCCCCAGCATTTT. The encoded protein is CASSLGQGGHQPQHF.

This rearrangement joins TRBV11-2 to TRBJ2-3, with unresolved D. Germline V gene lookup returns CDR1 SGHAT and CDR2 FQNNGV. The CDR3 loop spans 15 amino acids. Trimming pared 1 base from V and 3 bases from J, leaving 11 bases between. Here the CDR3 DNA reads TGTGCCAGCAGCTTAGCCGCCGGAACAACAGATACGCAGTATTTT. Translated: CASSLAAGTTDTQYF.

The CDR3 coding sequence is TGTGCCAGCAGCTTAGAGAGAAGGGGTGCCACCGGGGAGCTGTTTTTT. Its protein is CASSLERRGATGELFF. The V gene is TRBV11-2, the J gene TRBJ2-2; TRBD1 is a possible D gene (5 bases). The CDR3 has 16 residues. Germline lookup yields CDR1 SGHAT and CDR2 FQNNGV. V gave up 0 bases and J gave up 4 bases, with 12 bases separating them.

The CDR3 bases are TGTGCCAGCAGCTCCCTTTCTTACGGGGGGAACACCGGGGAGCTGTTTTTT. Translated, it gives CASSSLSYGGNTGELFF. The rearrangement uses TRBV13 and TRBJ2-2; D perhaps matches TRBD2 (6 bases). Trimming cost V 4 bases and J 1 base, with 16 bases left between them. There are 17 residues in the CDR3. Germline CDR1 PRHDT, CDR2 FYEKMQ (reference sequence).

The chain uses TRBV4-2 and TRBJ2-7; no reliable D call. Germline V gene lookup returns CDR1 LGHNA and CDR2 YNFKEQ. V gave up 1 base and J gave up 3 bases, with 10 bases separating them. The CDR3 has 14 amino acids. Here the CDR3 DNA reads TGTGCCAGCAGCCAAGGGGCAGTAGACTACGAGCAGTACTTC. Its protein product is CASSQGAVDYEQYF.

J is TRBJ2-1 and V is TRBV9, with TRBD2 identical over 7 bases. The germline CDR1 and CDR2 sequences are SGDLS and YYNGEE. This CDR3 is 14 amino acids long. The J segment lost 10 bases and the V segment lost 4 bases, leaving 11 bases of the junction unmatched. The CDR3 reads CASSPWERGGEQFF. CDR3 DNA: TGTGCCAGCAGCCCCTGGGAACGGGGAGGGGAGCAGTTCTTC.

The rearrangement links TRBV7-6 to TRBJ2-1; 8 positions agree with TRBD1. Germline V lookup: CDR1 SGHVS, CDR2 FNYEAQ. Germline trimming cut 5 bases from V and 8 bases from J; bases unmatched to any gene: 14. CDR3 size: 16 residues. The CDR3: CASSGNPGGVSDEQFF. The CDR3 region has the DNA TGTGCCAGCAGCGGAAACCCAGGGGGCGTCTCTGATGAGCAGTTCTTC.

This sequence joins TRBV6-5 and TRBJ2-7; TRBD2 aligns across 9 bases. The CDR3 is made up of 16 amino acids. Per germline, CDR1 MNHEY and CDR2 SVGAGI. J was trimmed by 5 bases and V by 0 bases; bases with no gene match: 8. The CDR3 nucleotides read TGTGCCAGCAGTTACTCTAGCGGGAGTATTAGCCACGAGCAGTACTTC. It encodes CASSYSSGSISHEQYF.

This rearrangement joins TRBV5-3 to TRBJ1-5; D may be TRBD1 (5 bases). TRBV5-3 has ORF status, its function being uncertain. This CDR3 region has 16 residues. Trimming cost V 3 bases and J 5 bases, with 18 bases left between them. As DNA, the CDR3 is TGTGCCAGAAGCTCCATTCCTAGGGGAGTAGATCAGCCCCAGCATTTT. It is translated as CARSSIPRGVDQPQHF.

The chain is built from TRBV4-3 and TRBJ2-7; 10 nucleotides line up with TRBD2. Germline V lookup: CDR1 LGHNA, CDR2 YSLEER. This CDR3 has 15 residues. Trimming cost V 0 bases and J 4 bases; bases outside gene matches: 3. The DNA for the CDR3 is TGCGCCAGCAGCCAAGATACTAGCGGGGTTTACGAGCAGTACTTC. Translation: CASSQDTSGVYEQYF.

With respect to this clone: One base away lies a much larger clone, so this may be a sequencing read error. Different DNA sequences within this sample yield the same CDR3. The chain links TRBV13 to TRBJ2-3; the D is unclear. Trimming removed 4 bases from V and 2 bases from J, with 1 base in between. Germline CDR1 PRHDT, CDR2 FYEKMQ (reference sequence). The CDR3 consists of 11 residues. CDR3 bases: TGTGCCAGCAGCTCCACAGATACGCAGTATTTT. Translation: CASSSTDTQYF.

Concerning this clone: The sample carries other DNA sequences with the same CDR3. The chain is built from TRBV27 and TRBJ1-2; tentatively, D is TRBD1 (5 bases). CDR1 is MNHEY and CDR2 is SMNVEV in the germline V gene (reference sequence). V lost 4 bases, J lost 2 bases, and 11 bases lay in between. The CDR3 runs to 14 residues. The CDR3 is CASSYTGSNYGYTF. The CDR3 bases are TGTGCCAGCAGTTATACAGGATCCAACTATGGCTACACCTTC.

The V and J genes are TRBV4-3 and TRBJ1-2; 9 nucleotides match TRBD1. The junction had 10 bases not matched to a gene; V was cut back by 4 bases and J by 4 bases. The CDR3 covers 16 residues. Germline CDR1 is LGHNA and CDR2 is YSLEER. For the CDR3, the DNA is TGCGCCAGCAGCCCGGACAGGGGAGGGGATCCCTATGGCTACACCTTC. Amino acid sequence: CASSPDRGGDPYGYTF.

V usage is TRBV2 and J usage is TRBJ2-1; D not certain. The CDR3 sequence is 12 residues long. Germline V gene sequence: CDR1 SNHLY, CDR2 FYNNEI. V lost 4 bases, J lost 14 bases, and 15 bases lay in between. CDR3 loop: CASSVGGVIEFF. Here the CDR3 DNA reads TGTGCCAGCAGTGTGGGTGGGGTTATCGAGTTCTTC.

The chain combines TRBV29-1 with TRBJ2-7; the D call may be TRBD1 or TRBD2 (5 bases each). V lost 7 bases and J lost 3, with 19 bases in between. The CDR3 has 14 amino acids. CDR1 is SQVTM, CDR2 ANQGSEA, per germline. The CDR3 protein is CSARGVEKGYEQYF. CDR3 sequence (DNA): TGCAGCGCCCGAGGGGTTGAAAAGGGCTACGAGCAGTACTTC.

The J gene is TRBJ1-5, the V gene TRBV28; 7 positions agree with TRBD1. In germline, CDR1 is MDHEN, CDR2 SYDVKM. J gave up 6 bases and V 3 bases, and 8 bases lay outside the gene matches. This CDR3 comprises 15 residues. The DNA for the CDR3 is TGTGCCAGCAGTTTCGAGGGGGCATGGAGTCAGCCCCAGCATTTT. This codes for CASSFEGAWSQPQHF.